The clone carrying this T cell receptor beta chain was seen only a few times. Antigen: not known. These data originate in a study of T cells after yellow fever vaccination. TCR cDNA, made by 5'RACE template switching, carried an added universal primer site and UMIs. TCRdb reanalysed the 5' RACE reads using MiXCR and keeps one entry per CDR3 protein. The data hold fewer than 350,000 distinct CDR3 sequences, with 8.7% observed a single time. Germline V gene lookup returns CDR1 DFQATT and CDR2 SNEGSKA (reference sequence). This CDR3 spans 15 amino acids. Trimming took 6 bases from V and 0 from J; bases not matched to a gene: 6. Study results and limitations: Clones that expanded after primary vaccination mostly reappeared after the booster (roughly 96% CD4, 88% CD8). Any FACS-sorted repertoire could hold abundant clonotypes that contaminate it from the bulk population. A limited proportion of clonotypes was detected within both the CD4 and CD8 compartments.

The material sequenced was PBMCs, taken on the day of the first yellow fever vaccination. The receptor comes from a man aged 18-30 years who received the YFV17D yellow fever vaccine. The rearrangement joins TRBV20-1 to TRBJ2-1, with TRBD2 identical over 9 bases. The CDR3 bases are TGCAGTGCAAAGGAGCGGGGGGACTCCTACAATGAGCAGTTCTTC. Encoded protein: CSAKERGDSYNEQFF.